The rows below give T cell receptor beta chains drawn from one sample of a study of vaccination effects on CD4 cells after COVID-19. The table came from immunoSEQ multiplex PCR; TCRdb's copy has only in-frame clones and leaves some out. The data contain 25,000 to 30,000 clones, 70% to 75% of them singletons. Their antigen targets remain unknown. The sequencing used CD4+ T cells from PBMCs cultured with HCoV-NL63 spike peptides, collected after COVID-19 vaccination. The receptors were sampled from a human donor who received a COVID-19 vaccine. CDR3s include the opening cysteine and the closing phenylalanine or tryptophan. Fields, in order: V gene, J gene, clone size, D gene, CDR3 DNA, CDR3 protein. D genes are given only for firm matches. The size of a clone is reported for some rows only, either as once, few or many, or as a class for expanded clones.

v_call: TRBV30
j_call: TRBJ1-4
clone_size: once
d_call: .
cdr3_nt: TGTGCCTACACTGAACGAATTAATGAAAAACTGTTTTTT
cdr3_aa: CAYTERINEKLFF

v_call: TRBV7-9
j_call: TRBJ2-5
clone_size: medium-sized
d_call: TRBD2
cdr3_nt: TGTGCCAGCAGCTTTAGCGGGGGGGCGGAGACCCAGTACTTC
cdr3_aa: CASSFSGGAETQYF

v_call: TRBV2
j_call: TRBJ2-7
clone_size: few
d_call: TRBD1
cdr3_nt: TGTGCCAGCACTGGGGACAGTTACGAGCAGTACTTC
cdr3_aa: CASTGDSYEQYF

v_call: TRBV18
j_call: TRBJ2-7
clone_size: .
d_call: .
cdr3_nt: TGTGCCAGCTCACCCTACCGGGACGTCAGCTCCTACGAGCAGTACTTC
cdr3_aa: CASSPYRDVSSYEQYF

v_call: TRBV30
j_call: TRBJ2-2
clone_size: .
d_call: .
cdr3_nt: TGTGCCTGGAGTCGGCTGAACACCGGGGAGCTGTTTTTT
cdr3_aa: CAWSRLNTGELFF

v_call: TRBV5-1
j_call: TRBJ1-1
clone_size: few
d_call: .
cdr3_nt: TGCGCCAGCAGCTTGGCCAGAATGAACACTGAAGCTTTCTTT
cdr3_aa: CASSLARMNTEAFF

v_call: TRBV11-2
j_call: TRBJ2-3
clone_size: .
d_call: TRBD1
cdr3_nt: TGTGCCAGCAGCTTAGATGGGACAGGGGGTCTAGATACGCAGTATTTT
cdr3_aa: CASSLDGTGGLDTQYF

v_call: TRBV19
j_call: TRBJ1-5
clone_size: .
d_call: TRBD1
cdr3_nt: TGTGCCAGTAGTATTTCGGGGAGTCGACAGGGGCGGCAGCCCCAGCATTTT
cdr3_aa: CASSISGSRQGRQPQHF

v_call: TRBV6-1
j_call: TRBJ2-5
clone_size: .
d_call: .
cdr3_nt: TGTGCCAGCAGTGAATCGGGCCGCCATAACGACTTC
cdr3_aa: CASSESGRHNDF

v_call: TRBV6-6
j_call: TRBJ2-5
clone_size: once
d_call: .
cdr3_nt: TGTGCCAGTTCCAGGGCGGGAGAGACCCAGTACTTC
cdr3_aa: CASSRAGETQYF

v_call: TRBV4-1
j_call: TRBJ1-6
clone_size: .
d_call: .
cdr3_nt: TGCGCCAGCAGCCAAGAACGGTCGGGTTCACCCCTCCACTTT
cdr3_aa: CASSQERSGSPLHF

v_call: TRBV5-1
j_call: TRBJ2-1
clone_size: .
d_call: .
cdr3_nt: TGCGCCAGCAGCAGCGCGGCGGGAACTTCTGGTGAGCAGTTCTTC
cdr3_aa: CASSSAAGTSGEQFF

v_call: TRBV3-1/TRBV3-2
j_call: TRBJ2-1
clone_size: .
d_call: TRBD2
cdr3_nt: TGTGCCAGCAGCCAAGAGGGTGAGCTGGGACTAGCAGACAATGAGCAGTTCTTC
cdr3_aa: CASSQEGELGLADNEQFF

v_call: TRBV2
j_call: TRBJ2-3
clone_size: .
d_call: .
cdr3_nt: TGTGCCAGCAGTGAATTGTCCTCGGCTGGTACGCAGTATTTT
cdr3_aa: CASSELSSAGTQYF

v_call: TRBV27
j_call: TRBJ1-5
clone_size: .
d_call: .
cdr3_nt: TGTGCCAGCAGTACTGTTAATCAGCCCCAGCATTTT
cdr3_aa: CASSTVNQPQHF

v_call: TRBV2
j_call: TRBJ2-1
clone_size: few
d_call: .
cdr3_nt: TGTGCCAGCAGTCCGTCTAGCTCCTACAATGAGCAGTTCTTC
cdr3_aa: CASSPSSSYNEQFF

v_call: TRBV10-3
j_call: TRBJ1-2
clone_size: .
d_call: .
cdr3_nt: TGTGCCATCAGTGCATCAGGGGAAGGCTACACCTTC
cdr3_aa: CAISASGEGYTF

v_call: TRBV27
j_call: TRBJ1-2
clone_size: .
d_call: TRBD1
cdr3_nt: TGTGCCAGCAGTTCTTTTTCACAGGGGGCAAACTATGGCTACACCTTC
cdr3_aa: CASSSFSQGANYGYTF

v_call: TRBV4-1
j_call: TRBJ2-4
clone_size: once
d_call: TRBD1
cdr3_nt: TGCGCCAGCAGCCCAGACAGGGGCAACATTCAGTACTTC
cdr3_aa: CASSPDRGNIQYF

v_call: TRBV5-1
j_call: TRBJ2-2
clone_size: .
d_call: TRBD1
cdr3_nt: TGCGCCAGCAGCTTCGACAGGGTCACCGGGGAGCTGTTTTTT
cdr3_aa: CASSFDRVTGELFF

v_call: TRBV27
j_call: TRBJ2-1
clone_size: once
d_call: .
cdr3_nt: TGTGCCAGCAGTAGAGGGATAGGGGTTTCTAGCTCCTACAATGAGCAGTTCTTC
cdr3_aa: CASSRGIGVSSSYNEQFF

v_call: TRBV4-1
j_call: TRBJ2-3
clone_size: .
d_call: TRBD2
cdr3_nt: TGCGCCAGCAGCCAGCCCCCCTTGGTAGCGGGAGCACCTAGCACAGATACGCAGTATTTT
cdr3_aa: CASSQPPLVAGAPSTDTQYF

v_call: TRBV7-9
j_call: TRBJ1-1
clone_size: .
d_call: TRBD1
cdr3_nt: TGTGCCAGCAGCTTAGCGGCCCAGGGGGCTTCGGCTTTCTTT
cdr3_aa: CASSLAAQGASAFF

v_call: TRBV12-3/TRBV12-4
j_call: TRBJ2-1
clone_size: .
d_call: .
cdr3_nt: TGTGCCAGCAGTTCCTTGCCCCCGGCCAGTCAGTTCTTC
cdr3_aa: CASSSLPPASQFF

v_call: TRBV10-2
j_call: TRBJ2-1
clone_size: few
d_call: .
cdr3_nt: TGCGCCAGCATCGAGGGTAGGACCTACAATGAGCAGTTCTTC
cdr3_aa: CASIEGRTYNEQFF

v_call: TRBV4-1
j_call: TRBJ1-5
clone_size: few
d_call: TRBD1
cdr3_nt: TGCGCCAGCAGCCACGGGGACAGCTTTATCAATCAGCCCCAGCATTTT
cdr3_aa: CASSHGDSFINQPQHF

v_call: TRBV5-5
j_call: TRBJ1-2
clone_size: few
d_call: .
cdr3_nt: TGTGCCAGCAGCATAAATCCCACAGGGCCCCATCCCCAAGAGTTC
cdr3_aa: CASSINPTGPHPQEF

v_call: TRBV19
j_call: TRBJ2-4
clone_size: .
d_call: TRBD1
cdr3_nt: TGTGCCAGTAGCATATTCTACGGGACAGGGGGCGCGGGCTCGAAAAACATTCAGTACTTC
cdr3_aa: CASSIFYGTGGAGSKNIQYF

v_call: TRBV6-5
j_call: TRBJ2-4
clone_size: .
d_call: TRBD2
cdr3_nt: TGTGCCAGCAGTTACTCGATCTCCAGGGAGGGTGGCATTCAGTACTTC
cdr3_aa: CASSYSISREGGIQYF

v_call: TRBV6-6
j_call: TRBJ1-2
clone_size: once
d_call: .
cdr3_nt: TGTGCCAGCCGAGCAGGAGACCTTAACTATGGCTACACCTTC
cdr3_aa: CASRAGDLNYGYTF